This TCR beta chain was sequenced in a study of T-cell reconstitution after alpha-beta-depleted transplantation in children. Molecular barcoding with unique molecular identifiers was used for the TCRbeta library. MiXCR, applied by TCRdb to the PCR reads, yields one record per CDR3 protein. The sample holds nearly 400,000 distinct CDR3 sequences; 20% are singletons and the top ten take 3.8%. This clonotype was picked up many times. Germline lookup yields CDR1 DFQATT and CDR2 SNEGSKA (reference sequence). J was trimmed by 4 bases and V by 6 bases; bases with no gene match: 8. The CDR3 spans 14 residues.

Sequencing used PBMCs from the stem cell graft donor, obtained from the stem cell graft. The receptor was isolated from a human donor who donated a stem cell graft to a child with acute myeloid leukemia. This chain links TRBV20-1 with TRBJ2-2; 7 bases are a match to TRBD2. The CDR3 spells CSADSGRGTGELFF. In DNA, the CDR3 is TGCAGTGCAGACTCAGGGAGGGGCACCGGGGAGCTGTTTTTT.